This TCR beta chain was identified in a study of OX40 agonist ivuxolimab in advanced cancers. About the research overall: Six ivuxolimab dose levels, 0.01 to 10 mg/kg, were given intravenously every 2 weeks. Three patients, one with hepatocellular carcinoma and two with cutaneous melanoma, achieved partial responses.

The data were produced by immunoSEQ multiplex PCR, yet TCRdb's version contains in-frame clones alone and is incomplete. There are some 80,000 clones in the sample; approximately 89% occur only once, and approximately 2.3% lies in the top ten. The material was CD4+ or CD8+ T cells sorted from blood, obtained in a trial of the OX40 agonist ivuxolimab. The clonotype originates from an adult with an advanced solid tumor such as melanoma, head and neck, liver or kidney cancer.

CDR3 loop: CASSRVRGTDEKLFF. The CDR3 coding sequence is TGTGCCAGCAGCCGAGTTCGCGGGACAGATGAAAAACTGTTTTTT. The chain joins TRBV7-9 to TRBJ1-4; TRBD1 agrees at 7 bases. Trimming cost V 5 bases and J 6 bases; bases outside gene matches: 9. The CDR3 contains 15 residues. Germline CDR1 and CDR2: SEHNR and FQNEAQ (reference sequence).